This T cell receptor (beta chain) was found in a study of shared clonotypes between healthy human individuals. CD45RA-negative memory and CD45RA+ naive subsets were split from the CD4+ cells. The CDR3 spans 13 residues. Trimming shortened V by 2 bases and J by 2 bases, and 7 bases separated the two germline ends. Germline V gives CDR1 MNHNS, CDR2 SASEGT. The method was immunoSEQ multiplex PCR; TCRdb's version includes in-frame clones alone and lacks a portion of them. Of about 2 million clones in the sample, 85% to 95% are singletons; the top ten hold more than 0.1%. J is TRBJ2-7 and V is TRBV6-1; D not certain. What was sequenced was naive CD4+ T cells sorted from blood. The subset denotes: CD45RA+ positively selected. This sequence originates from a man aged 18 to 29 in good health. This CDR3 reads CASSEPGAYEQYF. The CDR3 region has the DNA TGTGCCAGCAGTGAACCAGGAGCCTACGAGCAGTACTTC.